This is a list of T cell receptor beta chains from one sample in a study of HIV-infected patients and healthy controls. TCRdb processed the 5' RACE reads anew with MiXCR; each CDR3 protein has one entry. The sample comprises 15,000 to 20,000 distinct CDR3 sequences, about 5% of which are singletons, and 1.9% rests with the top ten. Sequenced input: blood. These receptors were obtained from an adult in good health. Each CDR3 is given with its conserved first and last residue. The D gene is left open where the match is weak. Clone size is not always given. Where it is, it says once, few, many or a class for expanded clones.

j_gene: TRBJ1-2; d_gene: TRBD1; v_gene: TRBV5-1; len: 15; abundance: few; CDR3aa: CASTPGGGGNYGYTF; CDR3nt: TGCGCCAGCACCCCCGGCGGAGGGGGCAACTATGGCTACACCTTC
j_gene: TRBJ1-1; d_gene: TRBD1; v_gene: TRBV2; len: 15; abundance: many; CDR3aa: CASSGDRGPNTEAFF; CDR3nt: TGTGCCAGCAGTGGGGACAGGGGACCCAACACTGAAGCTTTCTTT
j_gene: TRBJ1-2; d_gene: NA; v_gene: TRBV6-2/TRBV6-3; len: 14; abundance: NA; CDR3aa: CASLSDITNYGYTF; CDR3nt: TGTGCCAGCCTTTCGGACATTACTAACTATGGCTACACCTTC
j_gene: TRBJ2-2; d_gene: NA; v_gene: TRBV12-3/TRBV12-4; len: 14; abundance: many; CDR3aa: CASSFDLSSGELFF; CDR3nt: TGTGCCAGCAGTTTTGACCTCTCGTCCGGGGAGCTGTTTTTT
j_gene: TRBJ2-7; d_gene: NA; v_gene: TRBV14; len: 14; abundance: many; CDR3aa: CASSQVGAVHEQYF; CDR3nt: TGTGCCAGCAGCCAAGTGGGGGCAGTCCACGAGCAGTACTTC
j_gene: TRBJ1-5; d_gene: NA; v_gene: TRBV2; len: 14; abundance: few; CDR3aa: CASSANRGNQPQHF; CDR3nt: TGTGCCAGCAGTGCGAATCGAGGCAATCAGCCCCAGCATTTT
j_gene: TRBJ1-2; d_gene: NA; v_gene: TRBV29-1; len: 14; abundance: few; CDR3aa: CSVEMDISNYGYTF; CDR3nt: TGCAGCGTTGAAATGGACATCTCTAACTATGGCTACACCTTC
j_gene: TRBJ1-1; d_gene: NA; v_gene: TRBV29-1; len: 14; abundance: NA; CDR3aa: CSVEYGTRMTEAFF; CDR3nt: TGCAGCGTTGAATATGGAACCCGAATGACTGAAGCTTTCTTT
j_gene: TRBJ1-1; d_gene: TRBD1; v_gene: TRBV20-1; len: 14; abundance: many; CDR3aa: CSADNRGRRTEAFF; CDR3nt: TGCAGTGCTGATAACAGGGGGCGTCGGACTGAAGCTTTCTTT
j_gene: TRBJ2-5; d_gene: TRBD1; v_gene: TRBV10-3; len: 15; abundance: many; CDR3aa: CAISQTGARRETQYF; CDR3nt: TGTGCCATCAGCCAGACAGGGGCGCGGCGGGAGACCCAGTACTTC
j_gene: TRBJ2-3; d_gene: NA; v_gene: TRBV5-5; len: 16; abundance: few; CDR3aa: CASSLNCRESTDTQYF; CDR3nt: TGTGCCAGCAGCTTAAACTGCAGGGAAAGCACAGATACGCAGTATTTT
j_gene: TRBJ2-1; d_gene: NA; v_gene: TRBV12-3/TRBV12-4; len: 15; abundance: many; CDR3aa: CASSPLITARNEQFF; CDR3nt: TGTGCCAGCAGTCCACTAATTACTGCACGGAATGAGCAGTTCTTC
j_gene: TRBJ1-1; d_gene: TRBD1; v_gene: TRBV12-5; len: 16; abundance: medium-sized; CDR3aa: CASGLKHGGGNTEAFF; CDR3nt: TGTGCTAGTGGTTTGAAACATGGAGGGGGCAACACTGAAGCTTTCTTT
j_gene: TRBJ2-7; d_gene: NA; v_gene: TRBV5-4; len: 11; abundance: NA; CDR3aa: CANELGGLKYF; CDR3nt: TGTGCCAACGAGCTAGGGGGACTTAAGTACTTC
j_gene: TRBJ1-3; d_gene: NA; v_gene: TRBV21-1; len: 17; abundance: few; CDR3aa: CASSKGPVGYSGNTIYF; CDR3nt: TGTGCCAGCAGCAAAGGCCCGGTGGGTTACTCTGGAAACACCATATATTTT
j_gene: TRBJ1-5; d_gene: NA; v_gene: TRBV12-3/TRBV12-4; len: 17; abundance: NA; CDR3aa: CASSPGGGGNSNQPQHF; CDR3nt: TGTGCCAGCTCCCCTGGGGGGGGGGGCAATAGCAATCAGCCCCAGCATTTT
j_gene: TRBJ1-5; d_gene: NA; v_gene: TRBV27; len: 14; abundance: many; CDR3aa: CASRKGGVNQPQHF; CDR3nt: TGTGCCAGCAGGAAAGGAGGAGTCAATCAGCCCCAGCATTTT
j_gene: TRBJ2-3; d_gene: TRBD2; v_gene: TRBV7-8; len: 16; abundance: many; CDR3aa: CASSLGAGLSTDTQYF; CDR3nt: TGTGCCAGCAGCTTAGGAGCGGGGCTAAGCACAGATACGCAGTATTTT
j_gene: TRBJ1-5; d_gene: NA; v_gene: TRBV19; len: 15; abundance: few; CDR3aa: CASRKRQDSNQPQHF; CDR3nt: TGTGCCAGTAGAAAACGACAGGATAGCAATCAGCCCCAGCATTTT
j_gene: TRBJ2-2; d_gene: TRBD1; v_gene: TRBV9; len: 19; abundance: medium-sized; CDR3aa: CASSQDRDRVWDQIGELFF; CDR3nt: TGTGCCAGCAGCCAAGACCGGGACAGGGTTTGGGATCAGATCGGGGAGCTGTTTTTT
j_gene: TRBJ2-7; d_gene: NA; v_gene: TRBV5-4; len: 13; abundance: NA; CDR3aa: CASSLGLNYEQYF; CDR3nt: TGTGCCAGCAGCTTGGGGCTGAACTACGAGCAGTACTTC
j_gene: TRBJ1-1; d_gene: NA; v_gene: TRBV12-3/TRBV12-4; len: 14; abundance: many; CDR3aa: CASSLGSALSGAFF; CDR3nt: TGTGCCAGCAGTTTAGGCTCGGCCCTTTCGGGAGCTTTCTTT
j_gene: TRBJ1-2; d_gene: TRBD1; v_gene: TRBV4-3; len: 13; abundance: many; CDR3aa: CASSRDRGDGYTF; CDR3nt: TGCGCCAGCAGCAGGGACAGGGGAGATGGCTACACCTTC
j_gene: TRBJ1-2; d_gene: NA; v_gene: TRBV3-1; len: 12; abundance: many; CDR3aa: CASSNRDYGYTF; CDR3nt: TGTGCCAGCAGCAATCGTGATTATGGCTACACCTTC
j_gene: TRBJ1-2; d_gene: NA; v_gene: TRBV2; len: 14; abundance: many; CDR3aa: CASSSDGLQYGYTF; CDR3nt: TGTGCCAGCAGTTCCGACGGGTTACAGTATGGCTACACCTTC
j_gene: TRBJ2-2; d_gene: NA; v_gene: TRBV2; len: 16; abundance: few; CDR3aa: CASTPQGQKNTGELFF; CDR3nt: TGTGCCAGCACTCCCCAGGGGCAGAAGAACACCGGGGAGCTGTTTTTT
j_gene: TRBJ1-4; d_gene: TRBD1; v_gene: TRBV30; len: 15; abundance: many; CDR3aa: CAWTTGKTTNEKLFF; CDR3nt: TGTGCCTGGACGACAGGGAAAACAACTAATGAAAAACTGTTTTTT
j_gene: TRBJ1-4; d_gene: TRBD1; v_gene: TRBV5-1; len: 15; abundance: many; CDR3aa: CASSPGQGSNEKLFF; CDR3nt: TGCGCCAGCAGCCCGGGACAGGGCTCTAATGAAAAACTGTTTTTT
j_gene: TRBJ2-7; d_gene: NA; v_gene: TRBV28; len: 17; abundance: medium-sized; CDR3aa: CASSQAGTRQPQYEQYF; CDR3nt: TGTGCCAGCAGTCAAGCGGGGACACGGCAACCCCAATACGAGCAGTACTTC
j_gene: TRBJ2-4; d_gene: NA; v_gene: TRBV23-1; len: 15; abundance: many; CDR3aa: CASSYNRAFKNIQYF; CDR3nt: TGCGCCAGCAGTTACAACAGGGCCTTCAAAAACATTCAGTACTTC
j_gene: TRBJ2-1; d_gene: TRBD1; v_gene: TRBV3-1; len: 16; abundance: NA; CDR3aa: CASSLLQGGPYNEQFF; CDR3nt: TGTGCCAGCAGCCTACTACAGGGGGGCCCCTACAATGAGCAGTTCTTC
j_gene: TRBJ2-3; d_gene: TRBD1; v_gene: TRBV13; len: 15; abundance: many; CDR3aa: CASRTRDSYTDTQYF; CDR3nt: TGTGCCAGCAGAACTAGGGACAGCTACACAGATACGCAGTATTTT
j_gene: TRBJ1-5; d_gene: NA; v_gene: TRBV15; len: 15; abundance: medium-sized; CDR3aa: CATSEYQGSNQPQHF; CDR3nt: TGTGCCACCAGCGAATATCAGGGAAGCAATCAGCCCCAGCATTTT
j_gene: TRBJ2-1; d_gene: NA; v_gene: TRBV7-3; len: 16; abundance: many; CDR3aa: CASSLRGGGPHNEQFF; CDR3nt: TGTGCCAGCAGCTTAAGGGGGGGGGGCCCGCATAATGAGCAGTTCTTC
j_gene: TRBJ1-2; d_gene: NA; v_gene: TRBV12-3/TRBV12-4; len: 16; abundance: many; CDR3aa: CASTGLEGRSYYGYTF; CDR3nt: TGTGCCAGCACTGGTCTGGAGGGGCGGTCCTACTATGGCTACACCTTC
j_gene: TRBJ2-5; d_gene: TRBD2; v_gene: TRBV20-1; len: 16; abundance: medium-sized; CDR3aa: CSADLPTGGQLETQYF; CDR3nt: TGCAGTGCAGACCTACCCACGGGGGGGCAGCTTGAGACCCAGTACTTC
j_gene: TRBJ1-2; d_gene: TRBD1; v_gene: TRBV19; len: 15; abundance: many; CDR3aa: CASSIDREANYGYTF; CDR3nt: TGTGCCAGTAGTATCGACAGGGAAGCTAACTATGGCTACACCTTC
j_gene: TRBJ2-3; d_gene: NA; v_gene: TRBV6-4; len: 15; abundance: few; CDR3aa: CASSARITSTDTQYF; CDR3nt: TGTGCCAGCAGTGCCCGGATCACTAGCACAGATACGCAGTATTTT
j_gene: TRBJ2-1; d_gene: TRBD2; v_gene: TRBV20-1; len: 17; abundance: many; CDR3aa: CSARDLVSSGDYNEQFF; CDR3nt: TGCAGTGCTAGAGACCTCGTTAGTAGCGGGGACTACAATGAGCAGTTCTTC
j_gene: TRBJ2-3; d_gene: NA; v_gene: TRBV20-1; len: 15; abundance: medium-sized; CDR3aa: CSARGEAGFTDTQYF; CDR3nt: TGCAGTGCTAGAGGGGAGGCGGGGTTCACAGATACGCAGTATTTT
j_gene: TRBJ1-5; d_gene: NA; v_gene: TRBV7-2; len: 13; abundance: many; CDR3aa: CASSTRGDQPQHF; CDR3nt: TGTGCCAGCAGCACCCGAGGGGATCAGCCCCAGCATTTT
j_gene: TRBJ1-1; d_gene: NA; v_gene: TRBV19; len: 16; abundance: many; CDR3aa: CASSIIGAGANTEAFF; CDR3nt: TGTGCCAGTAGTATTATTGGGGCAGGAGCTAACACTGAAGCTTTCTTT
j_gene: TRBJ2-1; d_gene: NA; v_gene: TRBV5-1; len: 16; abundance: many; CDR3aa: CASSPAPQSSYNEQFF; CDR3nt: TGCGCCAGCAGCCCGGCCCCACAGAGCTCCTACAATGAGCAGTTCTTC
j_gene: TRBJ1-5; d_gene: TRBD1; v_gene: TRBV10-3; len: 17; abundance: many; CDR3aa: CAISEGGGDRSNQPQHF; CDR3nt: TGTGCCATCAGTGAGGGAGGGGGGGACAGAAGTAATCAGCCCCAGCATTTT
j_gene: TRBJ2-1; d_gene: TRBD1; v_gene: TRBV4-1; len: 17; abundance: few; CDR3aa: CASSRLPGQGAYNEQFF; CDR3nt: TGCGCCAGCAGCCGGTTACCGGGACAGGGGGCCTACAATGAGCAGTTCTTC
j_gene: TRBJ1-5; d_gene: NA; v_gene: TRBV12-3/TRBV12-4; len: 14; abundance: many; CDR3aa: CASSLALSNQPQHF; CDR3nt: TGTGCCAGCAGTTTAGCGCTCAGCAATCAGCCCCAGCATTTT